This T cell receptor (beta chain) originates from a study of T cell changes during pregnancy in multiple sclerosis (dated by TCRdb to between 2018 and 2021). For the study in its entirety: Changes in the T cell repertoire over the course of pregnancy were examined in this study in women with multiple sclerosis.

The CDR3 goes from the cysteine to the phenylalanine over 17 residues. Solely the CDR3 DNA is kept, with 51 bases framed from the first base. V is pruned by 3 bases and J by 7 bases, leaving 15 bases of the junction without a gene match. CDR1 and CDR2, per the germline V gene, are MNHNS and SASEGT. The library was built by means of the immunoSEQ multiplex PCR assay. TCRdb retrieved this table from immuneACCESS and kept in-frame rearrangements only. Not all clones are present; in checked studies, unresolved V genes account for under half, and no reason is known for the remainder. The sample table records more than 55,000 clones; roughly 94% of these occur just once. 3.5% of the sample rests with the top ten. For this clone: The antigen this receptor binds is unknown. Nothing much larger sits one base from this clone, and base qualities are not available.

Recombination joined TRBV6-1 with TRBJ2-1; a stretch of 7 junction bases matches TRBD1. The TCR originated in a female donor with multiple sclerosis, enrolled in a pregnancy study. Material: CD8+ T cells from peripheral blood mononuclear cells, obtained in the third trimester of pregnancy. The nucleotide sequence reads TGTGCCAGCAGTGAGGGGCCTACCGGGACAGTAATTAATGAGCAGTTCTTC. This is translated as CASSEGPTGTVINEQFF.